Each of the 24 T cell receptor beta chains below was sequenced from the same sample in a study of tumor and adjacent non-tumor tissue in lung cancer. The template was RNA from unsorted bulk tissue. The library came from three nested PCR rounds adapted from ARM-PCR protocols. One entry per CDR3 protein, called by TCRdb with MiXCR from the multiplex PCR reads. Of 120,000 or so distinct CDR3 sequences detected, around three fifths appear once; the ten largest clones hold roughly 13%. The sample taken for sequencing was lung tumor tissue. The receptors originated from a man aged 25 to 40 with non-small cell lung cancer.

This clonotype was observed at least ten times. The chain links TRBV6-1 to TRBJ1-1, with TRBD1 identical over 7 bases. The germline gives CDR1 MNHNS, CDR2 SASEGT. The trim removed 6 bases at V and 1 base at J, leaving 8 bases unmatched. CDR3 length: 15 amino acids. This CDR3 reads CASRQTGSANTEAFF. CDR3 DNA sequence: TGTGCCAGCAGGCAGACAGGGAGCGCGAACACTGAAGCTTTCTTT.

With respect to this clonotype: It is likely a read error, because the conserved phenylalanine at the end of the CDR3 is missing. CDR3 nucleotides: TGCAGTGCTAGACTATCACGGGGGGCAGATGCGGAGACCCAGTACTTG. It translates to CSARLSRGADAETQYL. The J gene is TRBJ2-5, the V gene TRBV20-1, with D perhaps TRBD2 (7 bases). The germline V gene has CDR1 DFQATT and CDR2 SNEGSKA (reference sequence). The CDR3 length is 16 residues. The germline V and J ends were trimmed by 2 bases and 5 bases, with 21 bases remaining between them.

On this clonotype: A read error may account for a junction end that differs from germline. The chain carries TRBV4-2 and TRBJ2-1; D is ambiguous. This CDR3 region has 16 residues. Germline-derived CDR1 and CDR2 are LGHNA and YNFKEQ. DNA for the CDR3: TGTGCCAACAGCCAGAGAGGCTGGGAAGACTACAATGAGCAGTTCTTC. It specifies CANSQRGWEDYNEQFF.

About this clonotype itself: A much larger clone differs from this one at a single base, so this may be a read error. The rearrangement uses TRBV20-1 and TRBJ2-2, with TRBD1 as a possible D gene (5 bases). The CDR3 sequence is 13 residues long. CDR1 DFQATT and CDR2 SNEGSKA come from the germline V gene (reference sequence). The CDR3 nucleotides are TGCATTGCTAGGGGAACTAACACCGGGGAGCTGTTTTTT. It specifies CIARGTNTGELFF.

V usage is TRBV11-2 and J usage is TRBJ2-1, with D perhaps TRBD2 (6 bases). The germline V gene has CDR1 SGHAT and CDR2 FQNNGV. V was shortened by 1 base and J by 9 bases, with 16 bases between the two germline ends. CDR3 length: 15 amino acids. The CDR3 sequence is CASSLGGDLVGEQFF. The CDR3 DNA reads TGTGCCAGCAGCTTAGGGGGGGATTTAGTGGGTGAGCAGTTCTTC.

As for this clonotype: A single base separates this from a much larger clone, so it may be a read error. The chain recombines TRBV6-2 or TRBV6-3 with TRBJ1-1, with D perhaps matching TRBD1 (5 bases). CDR1 MNHEY and CDR2 SVGEGT come from the germline V gene. V was cut by 10 bases and J by 0 bases, with 15 bases left in between. The CDR3 runs to 14 residues. In nucleotides, the CDR3 is TGTGCCACCACCCCGGGACGGTTGAACACTGAAGCTTTCTTT. Residues: CATTPGRLNTEAFF.

This clonotype was counted between two and nine times. The chain combines TRBV12-3 or TRBV12-4 with TRBJ2-1; 11 bases match TRBD2. This CDR3 comprises 15 residues. Unmatched junction bases numbered 9, after V lost 6 bases and J lost 8 bases. The CDR3 DNA follows: TGTGCCAGCAGACGACTAGCGGGGATAATTGATGAGCAGTTCTTC. Amino acids: CASRRLAGIIDEQFF.

Turning to this clonotype: Relative to the germline gene, one junction end is altered; a read error may explain this. The rearrangement links TRBV7-8 to TRBJ1-1; D may be TRBD1 (5 bases). This CDR3 spans 14 amino acids. Germline V gene sequence: CDR1 SGHVS, CDR2 FQNEAQ. CDR3 coding DNA: TGTGCCAGCCGGGGCGAGGTCATGAACACTGAAGCTTTGTTT. As protein: CASRGEVMNTEALF.

Concerning this clonotype itself: A much larger clone differs from this one at a single base, so this may be a read error. The chain joins TRBV5-5 to TRBJ2-7, with 7 bases lining up with TRBD1. The CDR3 runs to 14 residues. CDR1 is SGHKS and CDR2 is YYEKEE in the germline V gene (reference sequence). The J segment lost 2 bases and the V segment lost 5 bases, leaving 7 bases of the junction unmatched. CDR3 coding DNA: TGTGCCAGCAGTCTAGGGGGCGCTGCCTACGAGCAGTACTTC. Its protein product is CASSLGGAAYEQYF.

About this clonotype: A much larger clone differs by one base, so this may be a read error. This CDR3 fails to terminate in the conserved phenylalanine or tryptophan, so it likely reflects a read error. V is TRBV6-5 and J is TRBJ2-1, with 11 positions matching TRBD2. Trimming at V came to 6 bases and at J to 7 bases, leaving 5 bases not matched to a gene. CDR1 is MNHEY and CDR2 is SVGAGI in the germline V gene. This CDR3 is 14 amino acids long. The CDR3: CASRRSGRGNEQFY. In DNA, the CDR3 is TGTGCCAGCAGACGTAGCGGGAGGGGGAATGAGCAGTTCTAC.

By its share, this clonotype is medium-sized. The chain employs TRBV20-1 and TRBJ2-1; TRBD1 matches 7 bases. CDR1 DFQATT and CDR2 SNEGSKA come from the germline V gene (reference sequence). This CDR3 is 13 amino acids long. V shed 2 bases and J 2 bases; nucleotides not matched to a gene: 0. CDR3 nucleotide sequence: TGCAGTGCTAGACAGGGGGCCTACAATGAGCAGTTCTTC. This sequence encodes CSARQGAYNEQFF.

The chain carries TRBV6-1 and TRBJ2-2, with D perhaps matching TRBD2 (6 bases). This CDR3 contains 15 residues. Germline V CDR1 and CDR2: MNHNS, SASEGT. Deletions cut 4 bases from V and 16 bases from J, with 25 bases between. The CDR3 loop is CASSGIGTYGPRQFF. CDR3 nucleotides: TGTGCCAGCAGTGGCATCGGGACTTACGGGCCTCGCCAGTTTTTT.

This chain links TRBV11-3 with TRBJ2-5; D may be TRBD2 (6 bases). The CDR3 runs to 13 residues. V shed 3 bases and J shed 4 bases, with 9 bases lying between them. Per germline, CDR1 SGHNT and CDR2 YENEEA. The CDR3 is CASSFGTLETQYF. Written as DNA, the CDR3 is TGTGCCAGCAGCTTCGGGACTCTAGAGACCCAGTACTTC. Complete variable domain (other parts from reference TRBV11-3 and TRBJ2-5): EAGVVQSPRYKIIEKKQPVAFWCNPISGHNTLYWYLQNLGQGPELLIRYENEEAVDDSQLPKDRFSAERLKGVDSTLKIQPAELGDSAVYLCASSFGTLETQYFGPGTRLLVL.

For this clonotype: Sequence at one end of the junction differs from germline and may be a read error. The V and J genes are TRBV20-1 and TRBJ2-7, with D tentatively TRBD2 (6 bases). The CDR3 length is 11 residues. From germline, CDR1 is DFQATT and CDR2 SNEGSKA (reference sequence). DNA of the CDR3: TGCAGTGCTCAGGGAGGCTACAAGCAGTACTTC. The encoded protein is CSAQGGYKQYF.

Worth noting for this clonotype: The final CDR3 position lacks the conserved phenylalanine or tryptophan, pointing to a likely read error. Because the CDR3's place on the DNA is in doubt, the DNA is left out and the CDR3 is given as listed by TCRdb. V usage is TRBV20-1 and J usage is TRBJ2-1; whether TRBD2, the table's D call, matches the DNA was not checked. Germline V gene data show CDR1 as DFQATT and CDR2 as SNEGSKA (reference sequence). A total of 14 residues make up the CDR3, ends included. The CDR3 protein is CSAMPPLPYNEQFY.

At least ten counts were recorded for this clonotype. The chain joins TRBV7-9 to TRBJ1-5; TRBD1 aligns across 8 bases. Germline CDR1 and CDR2: SEHNR and FQNEAQ (reference sequence). J gave up 7 bases and V 5 bases, and 7 bases lay outside the gene matches. This CDR3 has 14 amino acids. This CDR3 is CASSVGTGGQPQHF. DNA for the CDR3: TGTGCCAGCAGCGTCGGGACAGGTGGCCAGCCCCAGCATTTT.

V gene TRBV11-2 combines with J gene TRBJ2-1; 9 nucleotides line up with TRBD1. Germline loops: CDR1 SGHAT, CDR2 FQNNGV. The CDR3 sequence is 15 residues long. The CDR3 spells CVGSSAGDRDNEQFF. CDR3 nucleotide sequence: TGTGTCGGCAGCTCCGCCGGGGACAGGGACAATGAGCAGTTCTTC.

This clonotype has only one observation. A read error may be the cause here, since a much bigger clone is one base away. The CDR3 bases are TGTGCCAGCAGTTCCGAACCCGGACTAGCGGAGAGCTCTGGGGCCAGCGTCCTGACTTTC. Translated: CASSSEPGLAESSGASVLTF. The V and J genes are TRBV6-5 and TRBJ2-6, with 10 nucleotides matching TRBD2. Germline V CDR1 and CDR2: MNHEY, SVGAGI. This CDR3 region has 20 residues.

As regards this clonotype: One end of the junction is discordant with germline, which a read error may explain. The chain uses TRBV5-8 and TRBJ1-5; D unclear. The CDR3 is 14 amino acids. Germline loops: CDR1 SGHTS, CDR2 YDEGEE. CDR3 residues: CVSNCWGYNQPQHF. The CDR3 region has the DNA TGTGTCAGCAACTGTTGGGGATACAATCAGCCCCAGCATTTT.

For this clonotype: No conserved phenylalanine or tryptophan ends this CDR3, so it is likely a read error. The limits of the CDR3 on the DNA are not certain, so only TCRdb's listed CDR3 is given. V and J are TRBV20-1 and TRBJ2-1; the table names TRBD2, a call not compared with the DNA. Germline CDR1 DFQATT, CDR2 SNEGSKA (reference sequence). The CDR3 length equals 15 residues, ends included. The CDR3 sequence is CSASLLGGSYNEHFL.

The table lists this clonotype with many counts. V usage is TRBV6-5 and J usage is TRBJ1-2, with a tentative D call TRBD1 (5 bases). Germline V gene data show CDR1 as MNHEY and CDR2 as SVGAGI. V lost 6 bases and J 10 bases, leaving 21 bases between the germline ends. The CDR3 has 14 amino acids. CDR3 in DNA: TGTGCCAGCAGCCCCTTTACAGGAATCGGAGACTACACCTTC. Residues: CASSPFTGIGDYTF.

This clonotype was seen many times. This may be a read error: a much more frequent sequence differs by one nucleotide. The V and J genes are TRBV11-2 and TRBJ2-2, with D perhaps TRBD2 (6 bases). The CDR3 covers 14 residues. Germline CDR1 SGHAT, CDR2 FQNNGV. The CDR3 DNA follows: TGTGCCAGCGGCTTAGCGGCTAGTCCCGGGGAGCTGTTTTTT. Amino acid sequence: CASGLAASPGELFF.

A word on this clonotype: A clone one base away is much larger, so this may be a read error. V and J are TRBV6-1 and TRBJ1-5; a possible D gene is TRBD1 (5 bases). Trimming took 8 bases from V and 2 from J, leaving 7 bases between them. Germline CDR1 is MNHNS and CDR2 is SASEGT. This CDR3 comprises 12 residues. Written as DNA, the CDR3 is TGTGCCAGCGCAGGGTGCAATCAGCCCCAGCATTTT. Its protein is CASAGCNQPQHF.

This clonotype occurred a few times. The CDR3 region is CASSAGSSGDTQYF. The CDR3 DNA follows: TGCGCCAGCAGCGCGGGGAGTTCCGGAGATACGCAGTATTTT. V and J are TRBV5-1 and TRBJ2-3, with D tentatively TRBD2 (6 bases). Trimming stripped 4 bases from V and 5 bases from J, with 14 bases between. This CDR3 comprises 14 residues. CDR1 is SGHRS and CDR2 is YFSETQ in the germline V gene.